The 28 T cell receptor beta chains in this list originate from one sample, sequenced in a study of shared clonotypes between healthy human individuals. Sequenced by immunoSEQ multiplex PCR; TCRdb stores in-frame clones only, minus some. The data contain a few million clones, around 90% of them singletons. The sequenced sample consisted of naive CD4+ T cells sorted from blood. Subset meaning: CD45RA+ positively selected. These receptor sequences come from a man aged 18 to 30 in good health.

Worth noting for this clone: At the DNA level, this CDR3 is encoded by other sequences in the same sample as well. The chain combines TRBV28 with TRBJ2-7; D gene ambiguous. The CDR3 extends over 11 amino acids. Trimming cost V 3 bases and J 6 bases, with 6 bases left between them. Germline CDR1 MDHEN, CDR2 SYDVKM. The chain's CDR3 is CASSLRFEQYF. In nucleotides, the CDR3 is TGTGCCAGCAGTTTGCGCTTCGAGCAGTACTTC.

This rearrangement joins TRBV7-8 to TRBJ2-3; tentative D call: TRBD2 (6 bases). V was clipped by 3 bases and J by 6 bases, with 16 bases between them. Germline loops: CDR1 SGHVS, CDR2 FQNEAQ. The CDR3 consists of 15 residues. The CDR3 sequence is CASSLDTGTRDTQYF. CDR3 sequence (DNA): TGTGCCAGCAGCTTGGACACCGGGACTCGCGATACGCAGTATTTT.

In DNA form, the CDR3 reads TGCGCCAGCAGCTTGGATCCCCCAGGCACAGATACGCAGTATTTT. This translates into CASSLDPPGTDTQYF. The J gene is TRBJ2-3, the V gene TRBV5-1; D gene unclear. The CDR3 spans 15 residues. Trimming took 0 bases from V and 1 from J, leaving 9 bases between them. CDR1 is SGHRS and CDR2 is YFSETQ in the germline V gene.

V gene TRBV7-9 combines with J gene TRBJ2-1, with TRBD1 matching 9 bases. V was clipped by 5 bases and J by 9 bases; unmatched bases: 5. CDR3 length: 13 residues. From germline, CDR1 is SEHNR and CDR2 FQNEAQ (reference sequence). The chain's CDR3 is CASSPLDRGEQFF. CDR3 sequence (DNA): TGTGCCAGCAGCCCCTTGGACAGGGGTGAGCAGTTCTTC.

DNA of the CDR3: TGCGCCAGCAGCTTTGCTAGCCAAGGTCACAATGAGCAGTTCTTC. The encoded protein is CASSFASQGHNEQFF. The chain recombines TRBV5-1 with TRBJ2-1; a possible D gene is TRBD2 (5 bases). V shed 2 bases and J shed 5 bases, with 14 bases lying between them. This CDR3 is built from 15 residues. Per the germline V gene, CDR1 is SGHRS and CDR2 is YFSETQ. The full variable domain, its missing parts supplied by reference TRBV5-1 and TRBJ2-1, is KAGVTQTPRYLIKTRGQQVTLSCSPISGHRSVSWYQQTPGQGLQFLFEYFSETQRNKGNFPGRFSGRQFSNSRSEMNVSTLELGDSALYLCASSFASQGHNEQFFGPGTRLTVL.

Of note for this clone: Additional DNA sequences in this sample encode the identical CDR3. The chain joins TRBV19 to TRBJ1-1; TRBD1 aligns across 8 bases. The CDR3 sequence is 14 residues long. J gave up 4 bases and V 3 bases, and 4 bases lay outside the gene matches. Germline V gene data show CDR1 as LNHDA and CDR2 as SQIVND (reference sequence). As DNA, the CDR3 is TGTGCCAGTAGTATCCAGGGGGCAGGCACTGAAGCTTTCTTT. This sequence encodes CASSIQGAGTEAFF. The full variable domain, its missing parts supplied by reference TRBV19 and TRBJ1-1, is DGGITQSPKYLFRKEGQNVTLSCEQNLNHDAMYWYRQDPGQGLRLIYYSQIVNDFQKGDIAEGYSVSREKKESFPLTVTSAQKNPTAFYLCASSIQGAGTEAFFGQGTRLTVV.

In its sample, this clone was seen once. The genes are TRBV18 and TRBJ2-1; D perhaps matches TRBD1 (6 bases). This CDR3 has 14 amino acids. Trimming took off 3 bases at V and 6 bases at J, with 12 bases between the two ends. CDR1 and CDR2 from the germline V gene are KGHSH and LQKENI. CDR3 DNA: TGTGCCAGCTCACCTCCGGGACAAGTCAATGAGCAGTTCTTC. Translation: CASSPPGQVNEQFF.

The rearrangement uses TRBV12-2 and TRBJ1-3. TRBV12-2 has pseudogene status. The CDR3 runs 16 residues. CDR3 loop: CASRLRGPDFGNTIYF. As DNA, the CDR3 is TGTGCAAGTCGCTTAAGAGGGCCAGACTTTGGAAACACCATATATTTT.

The count of this clone is one. The sample contains more than one DNA sequence encoding this CDR3. This chain links TRBV18 with TRBJ1-4; tentatively, D is TRBD1 (5 bases). The CDR3 totals 14 residues. V gave up 1 base and J gave up 4 bases, with 7 bases separating them. From germline, CDR1 is KGHSH and CDR2 LQKENI. The CDR3 sequence is CASSPRGNNEKLFF. The CDR3 nucleotides are TGTGCCAGCTCACCACGGGGGAATAATGAAAAACTGTTTTTT.

In the case of this clone: Different DNA sequences within this sample yield the same CDR3. The chain is built from TRBV7-2 and TRBJ2-5, with D possibly being TRBD1 (5 bases). V was trimmed by 1 base and J by 5 bases, leaving 5 bases between them. Per the germline V gene, CDR1 is SGHTA and CDR2 is FQGNSA. The CDR3 contains 12 residues. CDR3 sequence (DNA): TGTGCCAGCAGCTTAGACAGGGAGACCCAGTACTTC. Translated, it gives CASSLDRETQYF.

V and J are TRBV18 and TRBJ2-3; TRBD1 agrees at 8 bases. This CDR3 region has 16 residues. Looked up from germline, CDR1 is KGHSH and CDR2 is LQKENI. Losses at the gene ends were 0 bases for V and 1 base for J; bases not matched to a gene: 3. The CDR3 sequence is CASSPPGQGRTDTQYF. The CDR3 DNA reads as TGTGCCAGCTCACCACCCGGACAGGGACGCACAGATACGCAGTATTTT.

The J gene is TRBJ2-7, the V gene TRBV6-6, with a possible D match to TRBD1 (5 bases). The CDR3 sequence is 14 residues long. With 0 bases removed from V and 3 bases from J, the gap between germline ends came to 9 bases. The germline V gene encodes CDR1 MNHNY and CDR2 SVGAGI (reference sequence). The CDR3 reads CASSYSRDNYEQYF. DNA for the CDR3: TGTGCCAGCAGTTACTCCAGGGATAACTACGAGCAGTACTTC.

The V and J genes are TRBV19 and TRBJ2-1, with unresolved D. The CDR3 loop spans 14 amino acids. Germline CDR1 is LNHDA and CDR2 is SQIVND (reference sequence). V lost 5 bases and J lost 4, with 12 bases in between. The CDR3 reads CASSQGFIYNEQFF. The CDR3 DNA reads as TGTGCCAGTAGTCAAGGGTTTATTTACAATGAGCAGTTCTTC.

The chain links TRBV28 to TRBJ1-2; 7 nucleotides match TRBD1. V lost 6 bases to trimming and J lost 0 bases; unmatched junction nucleotides: 10. The CDR3 has 16 residues. Germline lookup yields CDR1 MDHEN and CDR2 SYDVKM. CDR3 protein: CASRTQGYGANYGYTF. CDR3 DNA sequence: TGTGCCAGCAGGACACAGGGGTACGGAGCTAACTATGGCTACACCTTC.

Written as DNA, the CDR3 is TGTGCCAGCAGCCCAAAGAGGATAAATCAGCCCCAGCATTTT. It yields the protein CASSPKRINQPQHF. The J gene is TRBJ1-5, the V gene TRBV6-4; no reliable D call. Trimming stripped 6 bases from V and 4 bases from J, with 13 bases between. The CDR3 totals 14 residues. Germline CDR1 and CDR2: MRHNA and SNTAGT.

The chain has TRBV2 and TRBJ2-3, with unresolved D. CDR3 length equals 14 residues. V was shortened by 6 bases and J by 6 bases, with 16 bases between the two germline ends. Per germline, CDR1 SNHLY and CDR2 FYNNEI. CDR3 in amino acids: CASRLGSRLDTQYF. The CDR3 DNA reads as TGTGCCAGCAGGCTAGGTTCTCGTCTGGATACGCAGTATTTT.

Only a few counts were recorded for this clone. The chain uses TRBV30 and TRBJ1-1; D gene unclear. Germline CDR1 reads GTSNPN; CDR2 reads SVGIG (reference sequence). Trimming removed 8 bases at V and 3 bases at J, with 10 bases between. This CDR3 spans 11 amino acids. The CDR3 region has the DNA TGTGCCCTTTGCGGGGACACTGAAGCTTTCTTT. Amino acids: CALCGDTEAFF.

V gene TRBV11-3 combines with J gene TRBJ2-7; D perhaps matches TRBD2 (7 bases). CDR3 length equals 15 residues. Trimming pared 4 bases from V and 2 bases from J, leaving 15 bases between. Germline CDR1 and CDR2: SGHNT and YENEEA. Here the CDR3 reads CASSSGEGTPYEQYF. The CDR3 coding sequence is TGTGCCAGCAGCTCAGGGGAGGGGACTCCCTACGAGCAGTACTTC.

Worth noting for this clone: Other DNA sequences within the sample encode an identical CDR3. V usage is TRBV18 and J usage is TRBJ1-1, with D hard to call. V was cut by 1 base and J by 1 base, with 7 bases left in between. This CDR3 is 14 amino acids long. Germline CDR1 reads KGHSH; CDR2 reads LQKENI. CDR3 bases: TGTGCCAGCTCACCACTAGCGAAGAACACTGAAGCTTTCTTT. Amino acids: CASSPLAKNTEAFF.

The V and J genes are TRBV28 and TRBJ1-5; D is undetermined. V lost 6 bases to trimming and J lost 5 bases, with 11 bases between them. The CDR3 is made up of 13 amino acids. The germline CDR1 and CDR2 sequences are MDHEN and SYDVKM. CDR3 in DNA: TGTGCCAGCAGGCATATCGACGATCAGCCCCAGCATTTT. Translating it yields CASRHIDDQPQHF.

The chain recombines TRBV25-1 with TRBJ2-7, with 13 bases matching TRBD2. CDR3 length: 15 amino acids. CDR1 and CDR2 (germline): MGHDK, SYGVNS. With V trimmed by 6 bases and J by 3 bases, 5 bases remained unmatched. The CDR3 nucleotides are TGTGCCAGCAGATCCGGGACTAGCGGGAACTACGAGCAGTACTTC. Its protein is CASRSGTSGNYEQYF.

The chain carries TRBV5-1 and TRBJ2-3; 7 bases are a match to TRBD2. V trimming: 5 bases; J trimming: 0 bases; junction bases outside the gene matches: 3. The CDR3 is 14 residues long. The germline CDR1 and CDR2 sequences are SGHRS and YFSETQ. In DNA form, the CDR3 reads TGCGCCAGCAGGCTAGCGGTTAGCACAGATACGCAGTATTTT. Translating it yields CASRLAVSTDTQYF.

The chain carries TRBV14 and TRBJ2-2; D gene ambiguous. The CDR3 loop spans 13 amino acids. Looked up from germline, CDR1 is SGHDN and CDR2 is FVKESK. Between the trimmed V and J ends, which lost 4 bases and 6 bases, there was a span of 9 bases. This CDR3 reads CASSRNYPGELFF. The CDR3 nucleotides read TGTGCCAGCAGCCGAAATTATCCCGGGGAGCTGTTTTTT.

The chain couples TRBV13 to TRBJ2-5; 8 nucleotides match TRBD2. The end of the DNA aligns better with TRBJ2-7, so the J call may be wrong. Germline loops: CDR1 PRHDT, CDR2 FYEKMQ (reference sequence). The length of the CDR3 is 12 residues. The CDR3 reads CASSPGGYEQYF. CDR3 bases: TGTGCCAGCAGCCCGGGAGGGTACGAGCAGTACTTC.

The chain has TRBV5-4 and TRBJ2-1, with 10 nucleotides matching TRBD2. Germline CDR1 is SGHNT and CDR2 is YYREEE (reference sequence). V was pared by 6 bases and J by 6 bases, with 15 bases of the junction left unmatched. The CDR3 length is 17 residues. The CDR3 sequence is CASTTQSSGGGPNEQFF. The CDR3 DNA reads as TGTGCCAGCACGACCCAGTCTAGCGGGGGTGGCCCCAATGAGCAGTTCTTC.

The chain has TRBV15 and TRBJ1-1; 7 positions agree with TRBD1. V lost 6 bases to trimming and J lost 7 bases; unmatched junction nucleotides: 8. This CDR3 has 13 residues. In germline, CDR1 is LNHNV, CDR2 YYDKDF (reference sequence). The CDR3 DNA reads TGTGCCACCAGGGGATTAGGACAGGATGAAGCTTTCTTT. Its translation: CATRGLGQDEAFF.

This clone was seen only a few times. This rearrangement joins TRBV6-5 to TRBJ2-5, with D hard to call. The CDR3 runs 11 residues. Trimming left V 4 bases short and J 1 base short, with 1 base between. Germline V gene sequence: CDR1 MNHEY, CDR2 SVGAGI. The CDR3, as DNA: TGTGCCAGCAGTTTCCAAGAGACCCAGTACTTC. Translation gives CASSFQETQYF.

V usage is TRBV9 and J usage is TRBJ1-5, with unresolved D. This CDR3 region has 14 residues. Trimming cost V 4 bases and J 2 bases, with 10 bases left between them. Germline V CDR1 and CDR2: SGDLS, YYNGEE. This CDR3 reads CASSREARNQPQHF. CDR3 bases: TGTGCCAGCAGCAGAGAGGCACGCAATCAGCCCCAGCATTTT.